This T cell receptor beta chain was found in a study of circulating CD8 cells and anti-PD-1 response in melanoma. Findings of the study overall: DNEG was most diverse; TIGIT repertoires were least diverse.

Using approximately 15 ng of total RNA, TCR libraries were made with the QIAseq Immune Repertoire TCR panel. Using its own MiXCR run on the reads, TCRdb lists one record per CDR3 protein. The repertoire holds 530 or so distinct CDR3 sequences, with approximately 6.5% as singletons. Sorting of live CD3+CD8+TCRalphabeta+ cells by PD-1 and/or TIGIT gave four subsets. On this clonotype: Its target is unknown.

The sample in question was CD8+ T cells from PBMCs, obtained at baseline or after one month of anti-PD-1 therapy (not recorded which). The clonotype comes from a human donor with melanoma.

The DNA for the CDR3 is TGTGCCAGCAGCCCAAGGGACGGGAAGGGAAACAATGAGCAGTTCTTC. This encodes CASSPRDGKGNNEQFF. V and J are TRBV5-6 and TRBJ2-1, with D tentatively TRBD1 or TRBD2 (5 bases each). This CDR3 contains 16 residues. The germline V and J ends were trimmed by 4 bases and 5 bases, with 19 bases remaining between them. CDR1 SGHDT and CDR2 YYEEEE come from the germline V gene.